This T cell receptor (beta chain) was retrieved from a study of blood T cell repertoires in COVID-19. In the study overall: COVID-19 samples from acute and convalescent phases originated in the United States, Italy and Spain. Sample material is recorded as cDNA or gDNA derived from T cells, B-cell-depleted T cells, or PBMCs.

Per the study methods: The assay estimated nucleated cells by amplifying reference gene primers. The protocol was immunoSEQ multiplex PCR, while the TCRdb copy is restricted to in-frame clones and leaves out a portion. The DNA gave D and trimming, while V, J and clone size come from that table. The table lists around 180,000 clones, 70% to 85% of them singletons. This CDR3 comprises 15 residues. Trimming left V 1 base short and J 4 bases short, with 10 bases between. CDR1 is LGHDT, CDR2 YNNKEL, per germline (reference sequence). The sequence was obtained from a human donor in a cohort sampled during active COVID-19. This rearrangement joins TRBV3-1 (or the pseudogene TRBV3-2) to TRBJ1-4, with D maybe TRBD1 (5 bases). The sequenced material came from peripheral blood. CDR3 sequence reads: CASSQVGQHNEKLFF. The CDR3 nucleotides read TGTGCCAGCAGCCAAGTGGGGCAGCATAATGAAAAACTGTTTTTT.